These 2 T cell receptor beta chains originate from one sample sequenced in a study of blood T cell repertoires in COVID-19. Profiled with immunoSEQ multiplex PCR; TCRdb holds only in-frame clones, not every one. This table has 150,000 to 200,000 clones, around nine tenths appearing once. Source material: peripheral blood. The receptors stem from a woman in her 70s with COVID-19, enrolled during active disease.

This chain connects TRBV30 to TRBJ1-6, with a tentative D call TRBD1 (6 bases). Germline V gene sequence: CDR1 GTSNPN, CDR2 SVGIG (reference sequence). Trimming removed 4 bases from V and 0 bases from J, with 13 bases in between. This CDR3 region has 16 residues. This CDR3 is CAWTEGGSSYNSPLHF. The CDR3 DNA reads as TGTGCCTGGACCGAGGGGGGGAGCTCCTATAATTCACCCCTCCACTTT.

This rearrangement joins TRBV30 to TRBJ2-2; 8 bases fit TRBD1. Per the germline V gene, CDR1 is GTSNPN and CDR2 is SVGIG (reference sequence). The CDR3 consists of 16 residues. Losses at the gene ends were 4 bases for V and 5 bases for J; bases not matched to a gene: 12. CDR3 bases: TGTGCCTGGACACGCAGGGGGCTACAGGGGACCGGGGAGCTGTTTTTT. Its protein is CAWTRRGLQGTGELFF.